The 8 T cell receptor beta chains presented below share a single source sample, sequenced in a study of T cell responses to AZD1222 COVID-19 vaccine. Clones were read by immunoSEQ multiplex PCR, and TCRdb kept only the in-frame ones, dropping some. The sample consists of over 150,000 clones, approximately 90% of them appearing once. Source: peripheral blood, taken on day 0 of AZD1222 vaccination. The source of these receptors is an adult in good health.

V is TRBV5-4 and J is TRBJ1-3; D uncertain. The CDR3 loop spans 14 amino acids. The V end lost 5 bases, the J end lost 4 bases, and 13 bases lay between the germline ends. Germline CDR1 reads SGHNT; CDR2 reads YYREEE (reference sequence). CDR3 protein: CASSPTRQGNTIYF. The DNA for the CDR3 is TGTGCCAGCAGTCCCACCCGCCAGGGAAACACCATATATTTT.

CDR3 in amino acids: CASRKGPYDEQYF. The DNA of the CDR3 is TGTGCCAGCAGGAAGGGGCCCTACGACGAGCAGTACTTC. The genes are TRBV12-3 or TRBV12-4 and TRBJ2-7; D is perhaps TRBD1 (5 bases). With 6 bases removed from V and 5 bases from J, the gap between germline ends came to 14 bases. The CDR3 spans 13 residues.

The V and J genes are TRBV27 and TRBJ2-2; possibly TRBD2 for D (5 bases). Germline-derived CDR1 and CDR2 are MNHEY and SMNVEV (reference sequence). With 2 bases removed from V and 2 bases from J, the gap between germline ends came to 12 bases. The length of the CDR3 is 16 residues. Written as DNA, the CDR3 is TGTGCCAGCAGTTTAGAGGAGGATACCAACACCGGGGAGCTGTTTTTT. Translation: CASSLEEDTNTGELFF.

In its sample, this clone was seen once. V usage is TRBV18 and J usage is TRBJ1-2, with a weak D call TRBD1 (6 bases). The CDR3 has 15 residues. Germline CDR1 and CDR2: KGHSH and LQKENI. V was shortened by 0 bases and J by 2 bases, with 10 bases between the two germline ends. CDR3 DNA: TGTGCCAGCTCACCACCCACGGGGGCGAACTATGGCTACACCTTC. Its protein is CASSPPTGANYGYTF.

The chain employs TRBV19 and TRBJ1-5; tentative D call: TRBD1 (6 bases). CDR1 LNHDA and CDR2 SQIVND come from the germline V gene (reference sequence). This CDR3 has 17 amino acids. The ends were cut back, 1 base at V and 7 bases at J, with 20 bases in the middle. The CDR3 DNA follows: TGTGCCAGTAGTATAGGGAGCGTTCGGACAGTGGGACAGCCCCAGCATTTT. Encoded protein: CASSIGSVRTVGQPQHF.

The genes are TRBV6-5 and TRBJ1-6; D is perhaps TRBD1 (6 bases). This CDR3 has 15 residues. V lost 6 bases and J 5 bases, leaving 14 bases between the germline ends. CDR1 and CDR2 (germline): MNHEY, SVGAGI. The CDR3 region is CASSAWGLDNSPLHF. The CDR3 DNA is TGTGCCAGCAGCGCATGGGGGCTCGATAATTCACCCCTCCACTTT.

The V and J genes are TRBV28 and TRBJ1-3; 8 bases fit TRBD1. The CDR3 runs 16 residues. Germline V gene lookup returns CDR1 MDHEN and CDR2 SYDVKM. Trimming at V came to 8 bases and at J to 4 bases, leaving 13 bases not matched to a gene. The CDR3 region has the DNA TGTGCCAGCGGCTCTTATACAGGGGGATTGGGAAACACCATATATTTT. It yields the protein CASGSYTGGLGNTIYF. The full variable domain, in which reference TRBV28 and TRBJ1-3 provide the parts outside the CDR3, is DVKVTQSSRYLVKRTGEKVFLECVQDMDHENMFWYRQDPGLGLRLIYFSYDVKMKEKGDIPEGYSVSREKKERFSLILESASTNQTSMYLCASGSYTGGLGNTIYFGEGSWLTVV.

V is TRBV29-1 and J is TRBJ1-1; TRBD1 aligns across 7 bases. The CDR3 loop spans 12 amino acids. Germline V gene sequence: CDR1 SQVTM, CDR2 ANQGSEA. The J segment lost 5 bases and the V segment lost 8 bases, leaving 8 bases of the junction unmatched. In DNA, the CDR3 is TGCAGCACAGGGGTCCGGGGGACTGAAGCTTTCTTT. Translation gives CSTGVRGTEAFF.